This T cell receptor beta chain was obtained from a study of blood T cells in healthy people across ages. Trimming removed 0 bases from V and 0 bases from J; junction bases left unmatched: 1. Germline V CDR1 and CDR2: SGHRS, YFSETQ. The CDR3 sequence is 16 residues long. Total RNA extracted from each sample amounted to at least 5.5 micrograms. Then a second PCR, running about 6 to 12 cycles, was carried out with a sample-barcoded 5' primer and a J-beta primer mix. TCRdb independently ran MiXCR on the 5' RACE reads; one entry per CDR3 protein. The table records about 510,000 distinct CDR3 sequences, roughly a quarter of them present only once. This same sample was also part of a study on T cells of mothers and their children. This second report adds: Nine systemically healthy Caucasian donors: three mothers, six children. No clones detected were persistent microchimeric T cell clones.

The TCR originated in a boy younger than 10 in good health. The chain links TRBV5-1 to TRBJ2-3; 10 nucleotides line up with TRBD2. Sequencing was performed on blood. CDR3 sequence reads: CASSLELAGSTDTQYF. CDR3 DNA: TGCGCCAGCAGCTTGGAACTAGCGGGGAGCACAGATACGCAGTATTTT.